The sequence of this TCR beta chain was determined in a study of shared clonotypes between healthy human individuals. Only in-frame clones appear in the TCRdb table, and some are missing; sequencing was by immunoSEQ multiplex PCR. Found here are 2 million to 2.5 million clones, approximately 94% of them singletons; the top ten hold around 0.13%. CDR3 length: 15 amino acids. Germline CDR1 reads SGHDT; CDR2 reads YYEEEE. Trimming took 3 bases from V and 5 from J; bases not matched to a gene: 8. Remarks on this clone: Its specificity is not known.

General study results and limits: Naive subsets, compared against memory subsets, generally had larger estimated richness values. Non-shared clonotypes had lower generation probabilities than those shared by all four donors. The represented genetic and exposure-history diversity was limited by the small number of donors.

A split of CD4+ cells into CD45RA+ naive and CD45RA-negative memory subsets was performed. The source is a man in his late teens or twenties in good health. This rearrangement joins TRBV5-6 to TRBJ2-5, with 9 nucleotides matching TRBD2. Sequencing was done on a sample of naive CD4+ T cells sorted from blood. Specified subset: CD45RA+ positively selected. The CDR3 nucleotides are TGTGCCAGCAGCTCCGGGCTAGCGGGGTACGAGACCCAGTACTTC. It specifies CASSSGLAGYETQYF.